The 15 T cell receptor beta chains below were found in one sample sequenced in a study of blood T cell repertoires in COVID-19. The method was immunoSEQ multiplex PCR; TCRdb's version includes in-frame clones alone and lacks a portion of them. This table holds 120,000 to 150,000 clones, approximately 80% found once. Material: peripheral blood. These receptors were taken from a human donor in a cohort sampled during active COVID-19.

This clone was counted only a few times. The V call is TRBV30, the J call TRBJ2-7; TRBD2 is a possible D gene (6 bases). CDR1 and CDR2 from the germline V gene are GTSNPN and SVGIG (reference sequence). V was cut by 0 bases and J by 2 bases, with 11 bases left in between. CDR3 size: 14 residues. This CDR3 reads CAWSVHGGAYEQYF. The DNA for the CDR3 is TGTGCCTGGAGTGTACATGGCGGGGCCTACGAGCAGTACTTC.

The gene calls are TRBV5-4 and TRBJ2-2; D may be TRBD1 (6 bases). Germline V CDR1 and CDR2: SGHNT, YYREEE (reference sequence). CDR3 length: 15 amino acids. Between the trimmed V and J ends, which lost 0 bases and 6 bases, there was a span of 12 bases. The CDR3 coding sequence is TGTGCCAGCAGCTTGGACAGGGTTAGCGCCGGGGAGCTGTTTTTT. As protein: CASSLDRVSAGELFF.

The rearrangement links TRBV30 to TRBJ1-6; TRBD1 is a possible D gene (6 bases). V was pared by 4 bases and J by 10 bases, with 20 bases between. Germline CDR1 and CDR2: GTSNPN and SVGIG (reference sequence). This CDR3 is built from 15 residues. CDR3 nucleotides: TGTGCCTGGAAAGTATCAGGACAGCCGGGATCACCCCTCCACTTT. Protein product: CAWKVSGQPGSPLHF.

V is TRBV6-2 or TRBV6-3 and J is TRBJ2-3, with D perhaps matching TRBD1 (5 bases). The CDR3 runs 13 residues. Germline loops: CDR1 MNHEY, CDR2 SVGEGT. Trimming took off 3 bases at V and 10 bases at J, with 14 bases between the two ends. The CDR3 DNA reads TGTGCCAGCAGTTATGGGGCCAACCGGGCGCAGTATTTT. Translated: CASSYGANRAQYF.

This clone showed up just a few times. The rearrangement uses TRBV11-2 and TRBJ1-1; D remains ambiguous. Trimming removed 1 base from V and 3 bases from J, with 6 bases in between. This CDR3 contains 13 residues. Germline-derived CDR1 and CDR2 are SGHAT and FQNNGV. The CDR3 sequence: CASSLVQDTEAFF. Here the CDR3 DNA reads TGTGCCAGCAGCTTAGTTCAGGACACTGAAGCTTTCTTT.

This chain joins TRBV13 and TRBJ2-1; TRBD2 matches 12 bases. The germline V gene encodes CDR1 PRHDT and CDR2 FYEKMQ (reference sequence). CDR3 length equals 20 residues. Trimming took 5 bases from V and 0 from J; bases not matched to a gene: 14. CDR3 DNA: TGTGCCAGCAGCGCGCCTACCGGGACTAGCGGGCGCAGCTCCTACAATGAGCAGTTCTTC. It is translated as CASSAPTGTSGRSSYNEQFF.

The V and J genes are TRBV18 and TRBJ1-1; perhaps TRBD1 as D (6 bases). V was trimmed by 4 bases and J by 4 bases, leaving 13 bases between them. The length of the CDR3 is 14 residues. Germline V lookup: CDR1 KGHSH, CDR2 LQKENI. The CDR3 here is CASSQQGWGTEAFF. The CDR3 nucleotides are TGTGCCAGCTCACAACAGGGTTGGGGCACTGAAGCTTTCTTT. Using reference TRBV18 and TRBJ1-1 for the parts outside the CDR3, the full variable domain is NAGVMQNPRHLVRRRGQEARLRCSPMKGHSHVYWYRQLPEEGLKFMVYLQKENIIDESGMPKERFSAEFPKEGPSILRIQQVVRGDSAAYFCASSQQGWGTEAFFGQGTRLTVV.

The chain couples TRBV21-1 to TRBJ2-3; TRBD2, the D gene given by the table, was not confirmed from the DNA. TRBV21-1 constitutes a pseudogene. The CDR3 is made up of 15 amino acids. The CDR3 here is CASSKAGRGADTQYF. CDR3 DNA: TGTGCCAGCAGCAAAGCGGGGCGGGGGGCAGATACGCAGTATTTT.

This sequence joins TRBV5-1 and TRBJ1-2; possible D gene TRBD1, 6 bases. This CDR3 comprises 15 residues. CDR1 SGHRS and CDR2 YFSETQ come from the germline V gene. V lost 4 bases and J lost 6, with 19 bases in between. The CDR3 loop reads CASSGRGARTHGYTF. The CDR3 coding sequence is TGCGCCAGCAGCGGGCGGGGGGCGCGAACCCATGGCTACACCTTC.

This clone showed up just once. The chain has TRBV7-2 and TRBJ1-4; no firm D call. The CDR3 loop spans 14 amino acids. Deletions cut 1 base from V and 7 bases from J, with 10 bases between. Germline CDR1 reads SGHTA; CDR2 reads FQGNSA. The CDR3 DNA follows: TGTGCCAGCAGCTTAGGGTTATGGAGTGAAAAACTGTTTTTT. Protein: CASSLGLWSEKLFF.

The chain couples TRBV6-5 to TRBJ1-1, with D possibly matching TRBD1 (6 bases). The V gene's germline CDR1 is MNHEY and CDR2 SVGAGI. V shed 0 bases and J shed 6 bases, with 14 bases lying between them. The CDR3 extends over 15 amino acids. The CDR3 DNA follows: TGTGCCAGCAGTTACTCGGACAGCCTGGGGTCTGAAGCTTTCTTT. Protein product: CASSYSDSLGSEAFF.

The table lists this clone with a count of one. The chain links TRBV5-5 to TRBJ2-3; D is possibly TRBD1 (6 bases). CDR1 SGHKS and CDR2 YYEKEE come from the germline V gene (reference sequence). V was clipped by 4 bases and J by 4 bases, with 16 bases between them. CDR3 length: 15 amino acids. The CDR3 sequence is CASSLGHTRADTQYF. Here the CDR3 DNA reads TGTGCCAGCAGCCTGGGACATACGAGGGCAGATACGCAGTATTTT.

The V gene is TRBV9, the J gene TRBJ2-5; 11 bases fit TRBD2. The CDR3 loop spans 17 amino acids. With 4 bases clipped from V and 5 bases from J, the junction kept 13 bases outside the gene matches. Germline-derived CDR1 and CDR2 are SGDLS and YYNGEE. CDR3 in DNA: TGTGCCAGCAGCCCGGGCGGTAGCGGGGGGGCAGAGGAGACCCAGTACTTC. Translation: CASSPGGSGGAEETQYF.

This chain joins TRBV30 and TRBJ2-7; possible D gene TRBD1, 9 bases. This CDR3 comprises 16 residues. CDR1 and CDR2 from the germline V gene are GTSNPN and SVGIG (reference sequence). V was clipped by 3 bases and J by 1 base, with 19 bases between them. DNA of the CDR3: TGTGCCTGGAGCCCGGGGGGGACAGGGAAATCCTACGAGCAGTACTTC. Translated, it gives CAWSPGGTGKSYEQYF.

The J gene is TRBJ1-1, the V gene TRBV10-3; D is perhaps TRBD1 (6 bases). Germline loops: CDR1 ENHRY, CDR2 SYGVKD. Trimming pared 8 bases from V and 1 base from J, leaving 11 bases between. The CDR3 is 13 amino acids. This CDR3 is CAIQGHGNTEAFF. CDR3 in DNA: TGTGCCATCCAGGGGCATGGGAACACTGAAGCTTTCTTT.